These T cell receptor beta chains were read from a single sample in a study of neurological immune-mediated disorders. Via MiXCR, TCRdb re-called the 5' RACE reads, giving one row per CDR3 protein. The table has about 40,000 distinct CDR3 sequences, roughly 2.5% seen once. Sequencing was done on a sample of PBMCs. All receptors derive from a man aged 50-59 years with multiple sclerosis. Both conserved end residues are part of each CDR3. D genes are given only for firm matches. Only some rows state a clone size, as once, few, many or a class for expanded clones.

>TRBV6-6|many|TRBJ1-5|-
TGTGCCAGCAGTTACTTGGCAGACAATCAGCCCCAGAATTTT
CASSYLADNQPQNF
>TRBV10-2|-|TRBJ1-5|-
TGCGCCAGCAGTGAGTCGGTGAAGAACAATCAGCCCCAGAATTTT
CASSESVKNNQPQNF
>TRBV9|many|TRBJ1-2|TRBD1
TGTGCCAGCAGCGTAGCTGACAGGGCCCCCTATGGCTACACCTTC
CASSVADRAPYGYTF
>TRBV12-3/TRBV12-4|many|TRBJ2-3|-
TGTGCCAGCAGTTTTGGGGGGGCGGCAGATACGCAGTATTTT
CASSFGGAADTQYF
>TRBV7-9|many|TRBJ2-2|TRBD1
TGTGCCAGCAGCCGAATCCGGGACAGCAACACCGGGGAGCTGTTTTTT
CASSRIRDSNTGELFF
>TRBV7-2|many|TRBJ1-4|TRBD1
TGTGCCAGCAGCTCCGGGACAGGGAAGAATGAAAAACTGTTTTTT
CASSSGTGKNEKLFF
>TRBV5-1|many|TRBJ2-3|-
TGCGCCAGCAGCCCCCAAGGGGGGGGACCCACAGATACGCAGTATTTT
CASSPQGGGPTDTQYF
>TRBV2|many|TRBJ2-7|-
TGTGCCAGCAGTGTCAACCGGGACACAGGAACCTACGAGCAGTACTTC
CASSVNRDTGTYEQYF
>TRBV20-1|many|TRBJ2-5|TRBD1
TGCAGTGCTAAACCAGGGGGCCGTCAAGAGACCCAGTACTTC
CSAKPGGRQETQYF
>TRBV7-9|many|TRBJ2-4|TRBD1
TGTGCCAGCAGCAAAGGGACAGCCCTAGCCAAAAACATTCAGTACTTC
CASSKGTALAKNIQYF
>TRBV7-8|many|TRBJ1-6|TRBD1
TGTGCCAGCAGCCTTCAGGGGGATTCACCCCTCCACTTT
CASSLQGDSPLHF
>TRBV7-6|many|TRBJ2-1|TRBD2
TGTGCCAGCAGCCCCAGCGGGGGGGATTACAATGAGCAGTTCTTC
CASSPSGGDYNEQFF
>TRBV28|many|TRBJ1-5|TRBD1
TGTGCCAGCAGTTCTGACAGGGTGGGTTTTAATCAGCCCCAGCATTTT
CASSSDRVGFNQPQHF
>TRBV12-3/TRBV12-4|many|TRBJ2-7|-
TGTGCCAGCAGTTTAAGCCCCCCACTTTACGAGCAGTACTTC
CASSLSPPLYEQYF
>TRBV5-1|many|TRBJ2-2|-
TGCGCCAGCAGCCATGTCGGGCCAGGTCCCACCGGGGAGCTGTTTTTT
CASSHVGPGPTGELFF
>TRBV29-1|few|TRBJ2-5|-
TGCAGCGTAGCAACCAGGGATGAGACCCAGTACTTC
CSVATRDETQYF
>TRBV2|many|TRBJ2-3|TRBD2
TGTGCCACCCTCCGCGGACTAGACACAGATACGCAGTATTTT
CATLRGLDTDTQYF
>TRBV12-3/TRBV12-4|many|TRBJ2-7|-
TGTGCCAGCAGGGGGGAGGAGGCCTACGAGCAGTACTTC
CASRGEEAYEQYF